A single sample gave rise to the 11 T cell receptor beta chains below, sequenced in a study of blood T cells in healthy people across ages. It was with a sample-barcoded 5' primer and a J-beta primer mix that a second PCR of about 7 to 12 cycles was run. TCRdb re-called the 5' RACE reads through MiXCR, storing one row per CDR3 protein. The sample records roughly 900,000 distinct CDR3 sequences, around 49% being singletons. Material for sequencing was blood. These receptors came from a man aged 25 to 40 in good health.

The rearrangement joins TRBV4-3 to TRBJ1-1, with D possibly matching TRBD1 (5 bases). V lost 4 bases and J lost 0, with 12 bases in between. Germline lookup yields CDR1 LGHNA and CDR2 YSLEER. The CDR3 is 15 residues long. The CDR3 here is CASSPQPGMNTEAFF. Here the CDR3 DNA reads TGCGCCAGCAGCCCCCAGCCAGGGATGAACACTGAAGCTTTCTTT.

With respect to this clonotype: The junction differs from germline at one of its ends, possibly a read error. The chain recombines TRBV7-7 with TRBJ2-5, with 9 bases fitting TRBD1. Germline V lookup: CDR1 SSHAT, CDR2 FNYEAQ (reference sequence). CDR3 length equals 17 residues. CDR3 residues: CASSYYRDRDGQETQYF. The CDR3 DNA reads TGTGCTAGCAGCTATTACAGGGACAGGGATGGCCAAGAGACCCAGTACTTC.

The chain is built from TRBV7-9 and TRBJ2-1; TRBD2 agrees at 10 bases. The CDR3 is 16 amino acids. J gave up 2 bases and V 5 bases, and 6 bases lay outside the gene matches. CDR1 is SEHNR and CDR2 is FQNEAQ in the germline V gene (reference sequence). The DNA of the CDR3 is TGTGCCAGCAGCCGTCTAGCGGGGGAAACCTACAATGAGCAGTTCTTC. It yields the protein CASSRLAGETYNEQFF.

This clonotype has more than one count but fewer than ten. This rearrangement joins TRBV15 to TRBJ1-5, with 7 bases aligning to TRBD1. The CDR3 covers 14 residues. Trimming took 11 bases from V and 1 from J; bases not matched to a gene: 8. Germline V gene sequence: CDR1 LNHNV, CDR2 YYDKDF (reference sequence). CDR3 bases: TGTGCCGCCTCCGACAGGGCGAGCAATCAGCCCCAGCATTTT. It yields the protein CAASDRASNQPQHF.

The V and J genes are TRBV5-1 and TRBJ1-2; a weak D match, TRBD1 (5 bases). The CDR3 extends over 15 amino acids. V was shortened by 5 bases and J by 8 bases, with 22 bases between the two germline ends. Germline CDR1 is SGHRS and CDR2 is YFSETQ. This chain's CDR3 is CASSQFGQSGDGYTF. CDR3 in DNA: TGCGCCAGCAGTCAGTTCGGCCAGTCGGGGGACGGCTACACCTTC.

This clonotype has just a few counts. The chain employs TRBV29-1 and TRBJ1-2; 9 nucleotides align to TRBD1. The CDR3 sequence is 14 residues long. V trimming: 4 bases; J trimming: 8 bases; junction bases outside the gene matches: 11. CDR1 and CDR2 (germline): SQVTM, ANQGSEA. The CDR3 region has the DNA TGCAGCGTTGTAATTAGAATCACAGGGGGCGGCTACACCTTC. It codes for CSVVIRITGGGYTF.

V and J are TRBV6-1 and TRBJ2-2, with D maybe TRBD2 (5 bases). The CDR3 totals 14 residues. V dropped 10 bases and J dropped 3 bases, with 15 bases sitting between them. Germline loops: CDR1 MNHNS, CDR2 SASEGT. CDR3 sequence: CATWLGADTGELFF. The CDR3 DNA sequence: TGTGCCACCTGGTTGGGAGCGGACACCGGGGAGCTGTTTTTT.

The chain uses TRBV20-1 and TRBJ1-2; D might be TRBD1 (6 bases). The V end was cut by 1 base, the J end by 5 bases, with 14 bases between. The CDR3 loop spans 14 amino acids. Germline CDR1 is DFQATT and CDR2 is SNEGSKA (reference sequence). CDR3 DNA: TGCAGTGCTAGAGGTCTGGGGGCGGAATATGGCTACACCTTC. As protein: CSARGLGAEYGYTF.

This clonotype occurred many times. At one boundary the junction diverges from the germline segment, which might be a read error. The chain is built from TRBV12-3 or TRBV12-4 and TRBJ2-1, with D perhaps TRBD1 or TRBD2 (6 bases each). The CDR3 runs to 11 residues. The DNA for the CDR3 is TGTGCCAGCAGCTTAGGGGGGGAGCAGTTCTTC. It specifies CASSLGGEQFF.

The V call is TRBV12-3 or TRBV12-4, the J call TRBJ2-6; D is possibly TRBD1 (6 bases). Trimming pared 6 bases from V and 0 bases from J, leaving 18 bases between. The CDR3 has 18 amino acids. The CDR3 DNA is TGTGCCAGCAGCTTACCGACAGGAGTCCTCTCTGGGGCCAACGTCCTGACTTTC. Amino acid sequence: CASSLPTGVLSGANVLTF.

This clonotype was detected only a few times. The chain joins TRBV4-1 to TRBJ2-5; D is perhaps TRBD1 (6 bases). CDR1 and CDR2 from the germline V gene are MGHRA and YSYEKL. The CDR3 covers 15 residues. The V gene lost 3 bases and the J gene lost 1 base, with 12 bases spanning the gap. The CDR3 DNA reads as TGCGCCAGCAGCCAGATAAGGACAGCCCAAGAGACCCAGTACTTC. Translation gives CASSQIRTAQETQYF.